This T cell receptor beta chain is drawn from a study of shared clonotypes between healthy human individuals. The germline V gene has CDR1 SGHRS and CDR2 YFSETQ. V was clipped by 4 bases and J by 7 bases, with 24 bases between them. There are 17 residues in the CDR3. At the deep level, the assay was run. Each sorted subset replicate got 200 ng genomic DNA, roughly 33,000 genomes. The data were produced by immunoSEQ multiplex PCR, yet TCRdb's version contains in-frame clones alone and is incomplete. Found here are some 1,100,000 clones, about 80% of them singletons; the top ten hold 0.4% to 0.55%. The receptor's source is a man aged 18 to 35 in good health. Some clones in this sample may be carry-over from other donors' samples. The chain links TRBV5-1 to TRBJ2-1; D unresolved. What was sequenced was memory CD4+ T cells from PBMCs. Subset specified: CD45RA-negative fraction. The CDR3 DNA sequence: TGCGCCAGCAGCCCCATCCCTTTGTCCTCAGGCTCTAATGAGCAGTTCTTC. It is translated as CASSPIPLSSGSNEQFF.